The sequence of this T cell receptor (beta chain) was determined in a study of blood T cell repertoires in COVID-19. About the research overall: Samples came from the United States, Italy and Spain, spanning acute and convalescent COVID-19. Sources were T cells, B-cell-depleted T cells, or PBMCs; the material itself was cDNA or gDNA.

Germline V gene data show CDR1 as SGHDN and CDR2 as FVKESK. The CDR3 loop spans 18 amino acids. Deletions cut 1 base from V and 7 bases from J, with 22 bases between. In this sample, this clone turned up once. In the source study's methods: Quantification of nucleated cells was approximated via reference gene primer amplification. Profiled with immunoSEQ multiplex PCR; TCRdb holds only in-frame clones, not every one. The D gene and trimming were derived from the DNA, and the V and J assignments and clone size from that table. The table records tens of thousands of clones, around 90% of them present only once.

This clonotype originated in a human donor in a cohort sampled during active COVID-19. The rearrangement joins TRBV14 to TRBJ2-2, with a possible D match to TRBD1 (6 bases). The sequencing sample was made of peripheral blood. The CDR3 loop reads CASSQGSTGIVYVGELFF. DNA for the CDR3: TGTGCCAGCAGCCAAGGTTCTACAGGGATTGTTTATGTCGGGGAGCTGTTTTTT.